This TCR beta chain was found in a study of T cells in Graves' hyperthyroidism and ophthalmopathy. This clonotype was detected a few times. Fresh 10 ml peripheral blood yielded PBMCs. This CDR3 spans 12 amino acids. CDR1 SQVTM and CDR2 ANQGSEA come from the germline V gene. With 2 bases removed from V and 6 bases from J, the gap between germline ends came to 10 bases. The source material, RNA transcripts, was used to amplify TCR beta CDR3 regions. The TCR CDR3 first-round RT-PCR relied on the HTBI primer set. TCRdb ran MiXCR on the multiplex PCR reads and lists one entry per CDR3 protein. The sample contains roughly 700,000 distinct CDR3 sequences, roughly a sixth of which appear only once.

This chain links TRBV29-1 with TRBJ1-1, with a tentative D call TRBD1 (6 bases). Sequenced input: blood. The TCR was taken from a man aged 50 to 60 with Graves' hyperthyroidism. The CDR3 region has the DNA TGCAGCGTTGAACAGGGGAGCGCTGAAGCTTTCTTT. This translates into CSVEQGSAEAFF.